These 22 T cell receptor beta chains originate from one sample sequenced in a study of blood T cell repertoires in COVID-19. Produced via immunoSEQ multiplex PCR; TCRdb's table is partial and in-frame only. The sample yields around 71,000 clones, roughly four fifths seen once. The source material was peripheral blood. These receptor sequences come from a man between 65 and 85 years old with acute or convalescent COVID-19.

CDR3 in amino acids: CASSLGGRGGTGANVLTF. In nucleotides, the CDR3 is TGTGCCAGCAGCTTAGGGGGCAGGGGCGGAACTGGGGCCAACGTCCTGACTTTC. This chain joins TRBV7-3 and TRBJ2-6; possible D gene TRBD1, 6 bases. V was shortened by 2 bases and J by 2 bases, with 16 bases between the two germline ends. CDR3 length: 18 amino acids. The germline gives CDR1 SGHTA, CDR2 FQGTGA.

The chain links TRBV11-2 to TRBJ2-1; D gene ambiguous. Germline V CDR1 and CDR2: SGHAT, FQNNGV. Trimming removed 7 bases from V and 0 bases from J, with 13 bases in between. This CDR3 comprises 15 residues. CDR3 protein: CASTLRHLSYNEQFF. The CDR3 region has the DNA TGTGCCAGCACCCTTAGACACCTCTCCTACAATGAGCAGTTCTTC. Full variable domain (remainder filled in from reference TRBV11-2 and TRBJ2-1): EAGVAQSPRYKIIEKRQSVAFWCNPISGHATLYWYQQILGQGPKLLIQFQNNGVVDDSQLPKDRFSAERLKGVDSTLKIQPAKLEDSAVYLCASTLRHLSYNEQFFGPGTRLTVL.

The J gene is TRBJ2-2, the V gene TRBV7-2; no reliable D call. CDR1 is SGHTA and CDR2 is FQGNSA in the germline V gene. The CDR3 runs to 13 residues. V lost 3 bases to trimming and J lost 7 bases, with 9 bases between them. CDR3 sequence reads: CASSFKLNGELFF. The CDR3 DNA sequence: TGTGCCAGCAGCTTCAAGCTCAACGGGGAGCTGTTTTTT. Supplemented by reference TRBV7-2 and TRBJ2-2, the full variable domain reads GAGVSQSPSNKVTEKGKDVELRCDPISGHTALYWYRQSLGQGLEFLIYFQGNSAPDKSGLPSDRFSAERTGGSVSTLTIQRTQQEDSAVYLCASSFKLNGELFFGEGSRLTVL.

This chain uses TRBV19 with TRBJ1-1, with D hard to call. V lost 7 bases to trimming and J lost 5 bases, with 8 bases between them. CDR3 length equals 11 residues. Germline V gene sequence: CDR1 LNHDA, CDR2 SQIVND (reference sequence). CDR3 sequence (DNA): TGTGCCAGTATTAGGAGGACTGAAGCTTTCTTT. Its translation: CASIRRTEAFF.

The chain recombines TRBV7-3 with TRBJ2-2; TRBD2 agrees at 9 bases. This CDR3 contains 17 residues. Losses at the gene ends were 2 bases for V and 6 bases for J; bases not matched to a gene: 10. Germline CDR1 reads SGHTA; CDR2 reads FQGTGA. This chain's CDR3 is CASSLGGLGLAAGELFF. DNA of the CDR3: TGTGCCAGCAGCTTAGGGGGCTTGGGACTAGCTGCCGGGGAGCTGTTTTTT.

This clone was counted a single time. The genes are TRBV5-1 and TRBJ2-2; 9 bases fit TRBD1. Germline CDR1 SGHRS, CDR2 YFSETQ. V was pared by 6 bases and J by 5 bases, with 8 bases of the junction left unmatched. The CDR3 has 15 residues. This chain's CDR3 is CASTPRTGETGELFF. DNA of the CDR3: TGCGCCAGCACCCCCAGGACAGGGGAAACCGGGGAGCTGTTTTTT.

The chain carries TRBV3-1 (or the pseudogene TRBV3-2) and TRBJ2-3; TRBD1 matches 7 bases. The trim removed 4 bases at V and 1 base at J, leaving 11 bases unmatched. The CDR3 covers 17 residues. Germline V lookup: CDR1 LGHDT, CDR2 YNNKEL (reference sequence). CDR3 in amino acids: CASSLRVGGPCTDTQYF. In DNA, the CDR3 is TGTGCCAGCAGCCTTAGGGTAGGGGGCCCCTGCACAGATACGCAGTATTTT.

The chain has TRBV25-1 and TRBJ2-2; 9 nucleotides match TRBD1. The CDR3 has 17 amino acids. Germline values: CDR1 MGHDK, CDR2 SYGVNS. The V gene end was trimmed by 3 bases and the J gene end by 6 bases; junction bases not matched to a gene: 11. CDR3 sequence: CASSDLPGQGSAGELFF. CDR3 coding DNA: TGTGCCAGCAGTGATTTACCGGGACAGGGTTCCGCCGGGGAGCTGTTTTTT.

The V call is TRBV14, the J call TRBJ1-5, with TRBD1 matching over 8 bases. Germline V gene lookup returns CDR1 SGHDN and CDR2 FVKESK. J was trimmed by 4 bases and V by 4 bases; bases with no gene match: 6. The CDR3 is 15 amino acids. CDR3 DNA sequence: TGTGCCAGCAGCCCGAGACAGGGGCGGAATCAGCCCCAGCATTTT. Its translation: CASSPRQGRNQPQHF.

The rearrangement links TRBV19 to TRBJ2-3, with TRBD1 as a possible D gene (6 bases). The CDR3 consists of 15 residues. The V end was cut by 3 bases, the J end by 2 bases, with 12 bases between. Germline-derived CDR1 and CDR2 are LNHDA and SQIVND (reference sequence). The CDR3 sequence is CASSMTGPYTDTQYF. CDR3 sequence (DNA): TGTGCCAGTAGTATGACAGGACCTTACACAGATACGCAGTATTTT.

J is TRBJ2-7 and V is TRBV30, with 8 bases lining up with TRBD1. J was trimmed by 0 bases and V by 5 bases; bases with no gene match: 12. CDR1 and CDR2 (germline): GTSNPN, SVGIG (reference sequence). CDR3 length: 16 residues. Here the CDR3 reads CAWAGTGLKGSYEQYF. In nucleotides, the CDR3 is TGTGCCTGGGCCGGGACAGGCCTAAAAGGCTCCTACGAGCAGTACTTC.

This chain uses TRBV10-1 with TRBJ2-5; 9 bases agree with TRBD2. CDR1 is WNHNN, CDR2 SYGVQD, per germline (reference sequence). This CDR3 spans 17 amino acids. V lost 3 bases and J lost 2; bases outside the gene matches: 10. The CDR3 region is CASSDGGRGYSQETQYF. The CDR3 DNA reads as TGCGCCAGCAGTGACGGCGGGAGGGGGTACAGTCAAGAGACCCAGTACTTC.

The J gene is TRBJ1-6, the V gene TRBV28, with D uncertain. Trimming left V 5 bases short and J 7 bases short, with 15 bases between. Per germline, CDR1 MDHEN and CDR2 SYDVKM. The CDR3 is 15 amino acids. The CDR3 reads CASSGEEVTNSPLHF. The CDR3 DNA follows: TGTGCCAGCAGTGGGGAGGAGGTTACCAATTCACCCCTCCACTTT.

The CDR3 protein is CASSLEPGEKLFF. The CDR3 nucleotides are TGTGCCAGCAGCTTGGAACCGGGAGAAAAACTGTTTTTT. The gene calls are TRBV7-3 and TRBJ1-4; no firm D call. This CDR3 region has 13 residues. Per the germline V gene, CDR1 is SGHTA and CDR2 is FQGTGA. The ends were cut back, 3 bases at V and 8 bases at J, with 10 bases in the middle.

The chain couples TRBV21-1 to TRBJ2-5; the table's TRBD1 call for D was not verified on the DNA. TRBV21-1 is marked as a pseudogene. The length of the CDR3 is 14 residues. The CDR3: CASITRQGSRPQYF. Written as DNA, the CDR3 is TGTGCCAGCATCACCCGACAGGGGTCTAGACCCCAGTACTTC.

This chain joins TRBV7-7 and TRBJ2-7; no firm D call. CDR1 is SSHAT and CDR2 is FNYEAQ in the germline V gene (reference sequence). The V gene lost 1 base and the J gene lost 0 bases, with 10 bases spanning the gap. The CDR3 runs to 15 residues. The CDR3 spells CASSLGADLSYEQYF. The CDR3 DNA follows: TGTGCCAGCAGCTTAGGGGCAGATCTCTCCTACGAGCAGTACTTC.

There are a few counts of this clone. CDR3 sequence: CASSPLGQVNRGNEQYF. CDR3 sequence (DNA): TGTGCCAGCAGTCCCCTCGGACAGGTTAATCGAGGGAACGAGCAGTACTTC. This sequence joins TRBV27 and TRBJ2-7, with 7 bases lining up with TRBD1. The CDR3 is 17 amino acids. V was clipped by 5 bases and J by 5 bases; unmatched bases: 18. Germline loops: CDR1 MNHEY, CDR2 SMNVEV (reference sequence).

V usage is TRBV7-2 and J usage is TRBJ2-5, with no clear D. CDR3 size: 15 residues. Trimming pared 1 base from V and 2 bases from J, leaving 11 bases between. The V gene's germline CDR1 is SGHTA and CDR2 FQGNSA. CDR3: CASSLDGARQETQYF. The CDR3 region has the DNA TGTGCCAGCAGCTTAGACGGAGCACGACAAGAGACCCAGTACTTC.

The V and J genes are TRBV19 and TRBJ2-2, with D possibly being TRBD1 (5 bases). This CDR3 comprises 14 residues. The germline V gene has CDR1 LNHDA and CDR2 SQIVND (reference sequence). Trimming shortened V by 7 bases and J by 5 bases, and 14 bases separated the two germline ends. The chain's CDR3 is CASINQGRTGELFF. CDR3 nucleotide sequence: TGTGCCAGTATAAATCAGGGAAGGACCGGGGAGCTGTTTTTT.

The chain is built from TRBV7-9 and TRBJ1-1, with no clear D. Germline CDR1 and CDR2: SEHNR and FQNEAQ (reference sequence). The CDR3 covers 12 residues. Trimming pared 1 base from V and 4 bases from J, leaving 4 bases between. The CDR3 DNA reads as TGTGCCAGCAGCTTAGGCAGCACTGAAGCTTTCTTT. The encoded protein is CASSLGSTEAFF.

This clone was seen once. The chain recombines TRBV7-8 with TRBJ2-2, with a weak D call TRBD2 (5 bases). The CDR3 length is 18 residues. Trimming pared 0 bases from V and 1 base from J, leaving 15 bases between. The V gene's germline CDR1 is SGHVS and CDR2 FQNEAQ. For the CDR3, the DNA is TGTGCCAGCAGCTTAGCCCCGGGGTACAACAAGAACACCGGGGAGCTGTTTTTT. This translates into CASSLAPGYNKNTGELFF. Based on the CDR3 plus reference TRBV7-8 and TRBJ2-2, the full variable domain is GAGVSQSPRYKVAKRGQDVALRCDPISGHVSLFWYQQALGQGPEFLTYFQNEAQLDKSGLPSDRFFAERPEGSVSTLKIQRTQQEDSAVYLCASSLAPGYNKNTGELFFGEGSRLTVL.

The chain uses TRBV11-3 and TRBJ2-4; D is possibly TRBD1 (6 bases). This CDR3 comprises 13 residues. Trimming removed 5 bases from V and 7 bases from J, with 12 bases in between. Germline loops: CDR1 SGHNT, CDR2 YENEEA. The CDR3 is CASSSTTGNIQYF. Written as DNA, the CDR3 is TGTGCCAGCAGCAGCACTACAGGGAACATTCAGTACTTC.